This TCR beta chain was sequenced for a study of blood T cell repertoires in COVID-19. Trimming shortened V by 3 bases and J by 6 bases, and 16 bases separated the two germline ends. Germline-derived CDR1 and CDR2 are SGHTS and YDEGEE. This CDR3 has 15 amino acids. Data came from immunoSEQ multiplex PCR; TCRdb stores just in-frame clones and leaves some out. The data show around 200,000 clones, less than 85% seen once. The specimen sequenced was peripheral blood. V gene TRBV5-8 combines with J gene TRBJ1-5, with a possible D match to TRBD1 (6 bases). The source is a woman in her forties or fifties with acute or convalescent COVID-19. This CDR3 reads CASSWGPPGIQPQHF. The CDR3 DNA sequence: TGTGCCAGCAGCTGGGGGCCTCCGGGGATTCAGCCCCAGCATTTT.